This TCR beta chain emerged from a study of cytomegalovirus exposure and HLA in healthy donors. The wider study: Drawn from HLA-typed donors, 65 million to 100 million unique TCRs were held in an early data release. Whole-study results and caveats: A later analysis linked a missense variant in DCLRE1C to the trimming of TCR beta V and J genes. At a 0.05 false discovery rate, a later analysis found 18,000 or so TCR beta sequences to be associated with HLA alleles.

The PCR had 60 Vbeta and 13 Jbeta primers. Authors' methods: Approximately 73 million unique TCR beta chains, roughly 10 million shared, were counted in a later analysis. The assay was immunoSEQ multiplex PCR, and TCRdb's table has in-frame clones only and misses some. V and J calls and clone size come straight from that table; D and trimming were deduced from the DNA. This table has about 190,000 clones, 84% appearing once. As concerns this clone: The antigen is unknown.

Germline loops: CDR1 SGHRS, CDR2 YFSETQ. The CDR3 is 16 amino acids. Trimming removed 3 bases from V and 1 base from J, with 16 bases in between. The V and J genes are TRBV5-1 and TRBJ1-1; TRBD1 might be the D (6 bases). The sequence came from a woman between 45 and 60 years old in good health and CMV-seropositive. The sequenced sample consisted of PBMCs. This CDR3 is CASSSFAGTQNTEAFF. DNA of the CDR3: TGCGCCAGCAGCTCCTTCGCCGGGACACAGAACACTGAAGCTTTCTTT.